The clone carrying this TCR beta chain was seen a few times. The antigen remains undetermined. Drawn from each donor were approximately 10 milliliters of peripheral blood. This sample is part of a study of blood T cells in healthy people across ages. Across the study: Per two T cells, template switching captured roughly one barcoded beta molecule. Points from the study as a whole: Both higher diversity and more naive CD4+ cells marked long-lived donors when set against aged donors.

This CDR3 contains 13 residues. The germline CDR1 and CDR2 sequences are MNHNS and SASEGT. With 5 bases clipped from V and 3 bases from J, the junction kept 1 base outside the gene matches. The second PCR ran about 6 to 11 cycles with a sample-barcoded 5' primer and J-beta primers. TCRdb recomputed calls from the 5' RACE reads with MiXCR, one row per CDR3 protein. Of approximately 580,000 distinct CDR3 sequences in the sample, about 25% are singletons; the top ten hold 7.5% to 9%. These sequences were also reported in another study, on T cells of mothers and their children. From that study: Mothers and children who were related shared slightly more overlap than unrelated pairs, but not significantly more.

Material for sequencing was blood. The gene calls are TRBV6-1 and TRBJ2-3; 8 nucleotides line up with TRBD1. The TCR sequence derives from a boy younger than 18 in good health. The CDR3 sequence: CASSRQGTDTQYF. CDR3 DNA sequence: TGTGCCAGCAGTCGACAGGGGACAGATACGCAGTATTTT.